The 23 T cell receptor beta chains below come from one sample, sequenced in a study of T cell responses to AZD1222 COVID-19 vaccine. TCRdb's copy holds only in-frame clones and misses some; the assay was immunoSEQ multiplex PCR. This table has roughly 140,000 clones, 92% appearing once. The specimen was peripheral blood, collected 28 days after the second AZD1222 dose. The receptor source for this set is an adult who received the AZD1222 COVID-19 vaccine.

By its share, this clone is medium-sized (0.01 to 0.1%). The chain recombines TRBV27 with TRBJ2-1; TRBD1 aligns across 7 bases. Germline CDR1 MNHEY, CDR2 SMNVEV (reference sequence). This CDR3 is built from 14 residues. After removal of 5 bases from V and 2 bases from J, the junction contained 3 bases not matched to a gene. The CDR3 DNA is TGTGCCAGCAGTGCCGACAGGGCCTACAATGAGCAGTTCTTC. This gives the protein CASSADRAYNEQFF.

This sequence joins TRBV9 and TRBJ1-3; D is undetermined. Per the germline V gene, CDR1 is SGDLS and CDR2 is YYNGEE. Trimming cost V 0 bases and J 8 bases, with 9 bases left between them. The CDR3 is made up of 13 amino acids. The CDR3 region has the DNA TGTGCCAGCAGCGTAGATTTCGGCTACACCATATATTTT. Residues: CASSVDFGYTIYF.

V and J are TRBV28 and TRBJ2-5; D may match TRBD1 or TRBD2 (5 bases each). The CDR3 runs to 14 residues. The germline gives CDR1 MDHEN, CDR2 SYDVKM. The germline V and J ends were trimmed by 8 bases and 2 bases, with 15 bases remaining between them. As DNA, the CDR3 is TGTGCCAGCGGGGGAGCCGGGATGCAAGAGACCCAGTACTTC. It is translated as CASGGAGMQETQYF.

CDR3 region: CASSYHDLAGGPNEQFF. CDR3 DNA sequence: TGTGCCAGCAGCTACCATGATCTAGCGGGAGGGCCCAATGAGCAGTTCTTC. The V call is TRBV7-6, the J call TRBJ2-1; 12 bases fit TRBD2. The CDR3 has 17 amino acids. Germline-derived CDR1 and CDR2 are SGHVS and FNYEAQ. Trimming cost V 4 bases and J 6 bases; bases outside gene matches: 10.

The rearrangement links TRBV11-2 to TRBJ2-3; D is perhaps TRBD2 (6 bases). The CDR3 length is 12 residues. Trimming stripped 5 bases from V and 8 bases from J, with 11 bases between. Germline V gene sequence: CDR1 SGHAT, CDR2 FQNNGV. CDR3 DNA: TGTGCCAGCAGCGAAGAGGAGGGTACGCAGTATTTT. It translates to CASSEEEGTQYF.

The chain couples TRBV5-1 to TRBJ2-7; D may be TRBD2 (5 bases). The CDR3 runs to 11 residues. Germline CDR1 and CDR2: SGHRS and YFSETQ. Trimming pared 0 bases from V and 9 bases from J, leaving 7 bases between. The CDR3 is CASSLDRGQYF. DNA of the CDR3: TGCGCCAGCAGCTTGGACCGGGGGCAGTACTTC.

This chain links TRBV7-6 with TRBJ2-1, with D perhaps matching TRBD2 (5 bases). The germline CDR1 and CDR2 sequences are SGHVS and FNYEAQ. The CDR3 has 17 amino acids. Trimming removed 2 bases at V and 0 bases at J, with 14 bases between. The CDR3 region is CASSLLSLASSYNEQFF. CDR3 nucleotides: TGTGCCAGCAGCTTATTATCCCTAGCCAGCTCCTACAATGAGCAGTTCTTC.

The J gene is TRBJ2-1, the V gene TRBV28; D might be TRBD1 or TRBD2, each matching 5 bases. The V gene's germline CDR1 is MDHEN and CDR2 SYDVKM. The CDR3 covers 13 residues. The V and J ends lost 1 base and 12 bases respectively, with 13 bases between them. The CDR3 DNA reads TGTGCCAGCAGTTTATCGGGACGGGCTGTGCAGTTCTTC. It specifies CASSLSGRAVQFF.

For the CDR3, the DNA is TGTGCCAGCAGTAGACAGGGAGTGGGCGAGCAGTACTTC. It encodes CASSRQGVGEQYF. V gene TRBV25-1 combines with J gene TRBJ2-7, with TRBD1 identical over 7 bases. There are 13 residues in the CDR3. J gave up 6 bases and V 5 bases, and 7 bases lay outside the gene matches. Germline CDR1 MGHDK, CDR2 SYGVNS.

DNA of the CDR3: TGTGCCAGTAGTATATATTCCCTCACTAGCGGGGGGGGCAATGAGCAGTTCTTC. Translating gives CASSIYSLTSGGGNEQFF. The gene calls are TRBV19 and TRBJ2-1; 13 nucleotides agree with TRBD2. Per germline, CDR1 LNHDA and CDR2 SQIVND (reference sequence). Losses at the gene ends were 2 bases for V and 6 bases for J; bases not matched to a gene: 10. The CDR3 sequence is 18 residues long.

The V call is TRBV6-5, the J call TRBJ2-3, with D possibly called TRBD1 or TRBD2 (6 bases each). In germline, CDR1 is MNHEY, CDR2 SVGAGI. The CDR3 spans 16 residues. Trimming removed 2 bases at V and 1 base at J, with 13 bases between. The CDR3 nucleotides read TGTGCCAGCAGTTACACTAGCAGGGGAGGCACAGATACGCAGTATTTT. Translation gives CASSYTSRGGTDTQYF.

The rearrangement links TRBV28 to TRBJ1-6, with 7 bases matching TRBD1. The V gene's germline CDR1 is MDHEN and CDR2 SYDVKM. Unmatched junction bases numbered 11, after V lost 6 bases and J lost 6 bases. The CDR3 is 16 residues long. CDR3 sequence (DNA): TGTGCCAGCAGACGGGCGGGGGACAGCGTTAATTCACCCCTCCACTTT. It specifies CASRRAGDSVNSPLHF.

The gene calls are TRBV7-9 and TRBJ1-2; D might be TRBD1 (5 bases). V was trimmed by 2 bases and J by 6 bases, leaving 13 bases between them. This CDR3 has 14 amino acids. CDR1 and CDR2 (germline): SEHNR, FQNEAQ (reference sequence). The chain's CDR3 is CASSLRGRRDGYTF. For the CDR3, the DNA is TGTGCCAGCAGCTTAAGGGGTCGGCGGGATGGCTACACCTTC.

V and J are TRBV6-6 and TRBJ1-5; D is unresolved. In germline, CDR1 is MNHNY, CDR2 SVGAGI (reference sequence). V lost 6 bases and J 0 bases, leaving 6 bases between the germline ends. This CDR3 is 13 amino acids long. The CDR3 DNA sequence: TGTGCCAGCAGGCTCTATAGCAATCAGCCCCAGCATTTT. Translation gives CASRLYSNQPQHF.

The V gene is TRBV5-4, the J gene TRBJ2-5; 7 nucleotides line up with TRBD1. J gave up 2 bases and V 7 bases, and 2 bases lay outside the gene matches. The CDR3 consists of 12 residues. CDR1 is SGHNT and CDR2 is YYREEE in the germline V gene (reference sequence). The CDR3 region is CASGGQQETQYF. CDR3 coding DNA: TGTGCCAGCGGGGGACAGCAAGAGACCCAGTACTTC. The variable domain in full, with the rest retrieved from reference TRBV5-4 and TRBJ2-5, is ETGVTQSPTHLIKTRGQQVTLRCSSQSGHNTVSWYQQALGQGPQFIFQYYREEENGRGNFPPRFSGLQFPNYSSELNVNALELDDSALYLCASGGQQETQYFGPGTRLLVL.

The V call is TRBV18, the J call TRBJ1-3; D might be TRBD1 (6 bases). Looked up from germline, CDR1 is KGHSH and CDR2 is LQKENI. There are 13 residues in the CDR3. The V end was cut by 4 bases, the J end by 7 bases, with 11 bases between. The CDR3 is CASSQGQRNTIYF. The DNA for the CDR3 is TGTGCCAGCTCACAGGGACAAAGGAACACCATATATTTT.

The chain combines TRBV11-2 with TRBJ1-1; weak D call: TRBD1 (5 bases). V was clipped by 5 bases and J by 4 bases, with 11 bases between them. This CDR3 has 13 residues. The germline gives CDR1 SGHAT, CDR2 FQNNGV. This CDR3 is CASSATGGTEAFF. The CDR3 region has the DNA TGTGCCAGCAGCGCGACTGGGGGCACTGAAGCTTTCTTT.

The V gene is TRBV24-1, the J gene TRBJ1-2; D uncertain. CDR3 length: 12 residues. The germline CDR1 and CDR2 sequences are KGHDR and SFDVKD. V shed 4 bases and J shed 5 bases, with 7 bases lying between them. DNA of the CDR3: TGTGCCACCAGTGAATTGGATTATGGCTACACCTTC. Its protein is CATSELDYGYTF.

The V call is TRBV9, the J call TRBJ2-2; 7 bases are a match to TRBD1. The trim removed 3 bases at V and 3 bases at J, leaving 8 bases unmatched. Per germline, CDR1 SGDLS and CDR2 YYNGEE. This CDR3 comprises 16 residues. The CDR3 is CASSAQTGQYTGELFF. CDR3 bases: TGTGCCAGCAGCGCACAGACAGGGCAGTACACCGGGGAGCTGTTTTTT.

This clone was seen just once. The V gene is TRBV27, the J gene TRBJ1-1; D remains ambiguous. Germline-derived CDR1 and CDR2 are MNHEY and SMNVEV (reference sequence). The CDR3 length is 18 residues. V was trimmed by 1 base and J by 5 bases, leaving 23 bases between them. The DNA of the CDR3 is TGTGCCAGCAGTTTATTCCCGACGGGGAAGGTGGTTTGGACTGAAGCTTTCTTT. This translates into CASSLFPTGKVVWTEAFF.

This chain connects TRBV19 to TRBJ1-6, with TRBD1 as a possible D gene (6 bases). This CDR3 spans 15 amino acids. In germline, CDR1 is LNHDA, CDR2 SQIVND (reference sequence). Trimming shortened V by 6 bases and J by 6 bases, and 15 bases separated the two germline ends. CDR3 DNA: TGTGCCAGTAGCCGGGCCCAGGGGCCTAATTCACCCCTCCACTTT. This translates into CASSRAQGPNSPLHF.

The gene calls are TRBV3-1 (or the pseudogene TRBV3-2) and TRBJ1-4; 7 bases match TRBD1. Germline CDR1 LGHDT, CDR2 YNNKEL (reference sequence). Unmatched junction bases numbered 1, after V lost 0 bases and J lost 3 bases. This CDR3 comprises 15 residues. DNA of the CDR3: TGTGCCAGCAGCCAAGAAGGACAGGCTAATGAAAAACTGTTTTTT. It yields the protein CASSQEGQANEKLFF.

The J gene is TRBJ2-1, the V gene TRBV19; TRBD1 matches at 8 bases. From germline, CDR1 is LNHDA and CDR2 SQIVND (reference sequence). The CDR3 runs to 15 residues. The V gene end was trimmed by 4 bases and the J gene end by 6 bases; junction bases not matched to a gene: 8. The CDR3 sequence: CASSTRDRIANEQFF. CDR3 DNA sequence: TGTGCCAGTAGTACCCGGGACAGGATCGCCAATGAGCAGTTCTTC.